This T cell receptor beta chain derives from a study of blood T cell repertoires in COVID-19. Study-level information: Sites in the United States, Italy and Spain provided acute and convalescent COVID-19 samples. The cDNA or gDNA used as material had been derived from T cells, B-cell-depleted T cells, or PBMCs.

This clone has only a few counts. Distinct nucleotide sequences in the sample also encode this CDR3. The CDR3 runs 13 residues. Trimming removed 4 bases at V and 1 base at J, with 8 bases between. In the authors' workflow: Reference gene primer amplification yielded estimated nucleated cell counts. Sequencing used immunoSEQ multiplex PCR; TCRdb keeps in-frame clones, though not all of them. V, J and clone size are those of that table, while D and trimming were read from the DNA. The data show 70,000 or so clones, 80% to 90% seen once. The TCR comes from a woman of 80 years or more with active COVID-19. The gene calls are TRBV12-3 or TRBV12-4 and TRBJ2-7; D is perhaps TRBD1 (7 bases). The sample comprised peripheral blood. CDR3 sequence (DNA): TGTGCCAGCAGTTCAGGGGGGTCCTACGAGCAGTACTTC. This translates into CASSSGGSYEQYF.